This T cell receptor (beta chain) comes out of a study of cytomegalovirus exposure and HLA in healthy donors. Study results and caveats: When a later analysis was performed, an Asian-associated ancestry cluster reportedly had fewer N-insertions than the approximately 690-donor mean.

The study ran its PCR with 60 Vbeta and 13 Jbeta primers. Profiling relied on immunoSEQ multiplex PCR, and the TCRdb table lists in-frame clones only, not all of them. This table has around 170,000 clones, about 65% appearing once. In this sample, this clone turned up once. Antigen: not known. The source material was PBMCs. The receptor was derived from a girl under 18 in good health and CMV-seronegative.

CDR3 sequence: CASSVNGDEQFF. For the CDR3, the DNA is TGCGCCAGCAGCGTGAACGGGGATGAGCAGTTCTTC. This rearrangement joins TRBV5-1 to TRBJ2-1; tentative D call: TRBD2 (5 bases). V lost 4 bases to trimming and J lost 8 bases, with 10 bases between them. Germline V CDR1 and CDR2: SGHRS, YFSETQ. The CDR3 is 12 residues long.